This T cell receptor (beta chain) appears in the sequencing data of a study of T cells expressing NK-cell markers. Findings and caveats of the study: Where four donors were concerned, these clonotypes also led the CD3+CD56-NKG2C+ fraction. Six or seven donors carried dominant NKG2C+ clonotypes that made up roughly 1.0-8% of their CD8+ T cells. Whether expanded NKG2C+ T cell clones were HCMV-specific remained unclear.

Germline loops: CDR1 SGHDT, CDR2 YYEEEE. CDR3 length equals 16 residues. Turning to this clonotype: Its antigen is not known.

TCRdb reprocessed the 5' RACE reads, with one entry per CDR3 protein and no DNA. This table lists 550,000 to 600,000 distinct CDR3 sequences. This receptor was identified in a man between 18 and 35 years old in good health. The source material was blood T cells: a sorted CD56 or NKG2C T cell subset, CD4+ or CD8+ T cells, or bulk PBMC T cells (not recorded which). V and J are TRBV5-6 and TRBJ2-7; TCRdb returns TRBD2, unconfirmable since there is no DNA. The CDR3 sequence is CASSPERAGLSYEQYF.